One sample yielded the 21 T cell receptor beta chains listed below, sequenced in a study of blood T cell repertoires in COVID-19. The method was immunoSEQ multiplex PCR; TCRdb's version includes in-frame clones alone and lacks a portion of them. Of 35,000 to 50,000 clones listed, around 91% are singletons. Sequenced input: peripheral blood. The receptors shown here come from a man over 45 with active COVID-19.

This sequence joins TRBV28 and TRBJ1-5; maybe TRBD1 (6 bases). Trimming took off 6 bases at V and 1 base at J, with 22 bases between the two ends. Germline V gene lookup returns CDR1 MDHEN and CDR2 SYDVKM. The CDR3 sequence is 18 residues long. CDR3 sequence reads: CASSSGDRTITSNQPQHF. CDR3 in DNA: TGTGCCAGCAGCTCAGGGGACCGGACGATTACAAGCAATCAGCCCCAGCATTTT.

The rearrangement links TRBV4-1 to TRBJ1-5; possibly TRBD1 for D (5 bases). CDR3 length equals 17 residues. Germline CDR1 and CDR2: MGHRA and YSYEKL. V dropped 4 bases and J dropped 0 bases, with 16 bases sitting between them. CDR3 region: CASSPGWGEYSNQPQHF. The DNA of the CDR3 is TGCGCCAGCAGCCCCGGATGGGGGGAGTATAGCAATCAGCCCCAGCATTTT.

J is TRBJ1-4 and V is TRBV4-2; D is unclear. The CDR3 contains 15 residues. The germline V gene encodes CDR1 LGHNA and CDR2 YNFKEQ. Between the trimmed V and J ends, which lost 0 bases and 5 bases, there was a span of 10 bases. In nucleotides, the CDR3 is TGTGCCAGCAGCCAAGATCGAAGTAGAAATGAAAAACTGTTTTTT. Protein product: CASSQDRSRNEKLFF.

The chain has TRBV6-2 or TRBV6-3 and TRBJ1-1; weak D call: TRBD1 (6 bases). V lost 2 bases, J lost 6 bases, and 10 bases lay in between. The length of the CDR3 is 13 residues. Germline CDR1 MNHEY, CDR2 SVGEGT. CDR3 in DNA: TGTGCCAGCAGTTACAGGGGGTACTCTGAAGCTTTCTTT. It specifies CASSYRGYSEAFF.

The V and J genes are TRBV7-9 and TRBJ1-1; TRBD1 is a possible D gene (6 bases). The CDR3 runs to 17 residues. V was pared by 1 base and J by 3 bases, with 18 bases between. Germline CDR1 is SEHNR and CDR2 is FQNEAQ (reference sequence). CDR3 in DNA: TGTGCCAGCAGCTTAGGGCGGGGGGGCCGCGCGGACACTGAAGCTTTCTTT. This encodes CASSLGRGGRADTEAFF.

This CDR3 reads CASSFRGFSNQPQHF. The DNA for the CDR3 is TGTGCCAGCAGCTTTCGGGGGTTTAGCAATCAGCCCCAGCATTTT. The V call is TRBV12-1, the J call TRBJ1-5. TRBV12-1 is a pseudogene segment. The CDR3 contains 15 residues.

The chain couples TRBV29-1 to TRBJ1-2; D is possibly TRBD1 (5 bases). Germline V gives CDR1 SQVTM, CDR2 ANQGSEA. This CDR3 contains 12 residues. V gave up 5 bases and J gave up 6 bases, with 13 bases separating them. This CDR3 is CSVWEGRDGYTF. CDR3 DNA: TGCAGCGTTTGGGAGGGGCGCGATGGCTACACCTTC.

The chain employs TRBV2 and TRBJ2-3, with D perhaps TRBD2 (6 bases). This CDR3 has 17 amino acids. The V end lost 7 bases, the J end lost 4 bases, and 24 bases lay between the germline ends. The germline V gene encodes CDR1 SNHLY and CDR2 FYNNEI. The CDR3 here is CASNGRLDRTGADTQYF. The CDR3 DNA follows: TGTGCCAGCAACGGCCGACTAGACCGAACTGGGGCAGATACGCAGTATTTT.

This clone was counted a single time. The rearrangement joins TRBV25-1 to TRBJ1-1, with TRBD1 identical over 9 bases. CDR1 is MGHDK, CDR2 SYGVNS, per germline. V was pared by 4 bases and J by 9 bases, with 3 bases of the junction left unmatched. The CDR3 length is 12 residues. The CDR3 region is CASSGDRVKAFF. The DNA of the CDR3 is TGTGCCAGCAGTGGGGACAGGGTAAAAGCTTTCTTT.

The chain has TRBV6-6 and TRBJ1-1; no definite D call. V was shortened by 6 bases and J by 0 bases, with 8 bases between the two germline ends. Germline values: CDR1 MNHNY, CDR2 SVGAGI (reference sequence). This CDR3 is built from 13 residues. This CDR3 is CASRTTVNTEAFF. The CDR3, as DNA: TGTGCCAGCAGGACTACAGTGAACACTGAAGCTTTCTTT.

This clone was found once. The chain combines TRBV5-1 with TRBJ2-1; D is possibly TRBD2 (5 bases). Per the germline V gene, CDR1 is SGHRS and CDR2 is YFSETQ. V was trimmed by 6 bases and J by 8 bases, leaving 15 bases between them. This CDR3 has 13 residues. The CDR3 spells CASTTNSDDEQFF. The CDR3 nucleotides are TGCGCCAGCACCACCAATAGCGACGATGAGCAGTTCTTC.

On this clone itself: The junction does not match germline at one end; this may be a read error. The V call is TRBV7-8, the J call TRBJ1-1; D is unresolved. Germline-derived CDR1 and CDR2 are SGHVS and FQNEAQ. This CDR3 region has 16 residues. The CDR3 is CASSLKRAGMNAEAFF. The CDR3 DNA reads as TGTGCCAGCAGTCTTAAGAGGGCGGGCATGAACGCTGAAGCTTTCTTT.

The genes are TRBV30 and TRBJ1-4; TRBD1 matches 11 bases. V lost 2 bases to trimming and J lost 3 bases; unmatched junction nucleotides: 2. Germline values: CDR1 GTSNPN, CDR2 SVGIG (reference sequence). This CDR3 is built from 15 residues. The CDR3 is CAWSQGQGANEKLFF. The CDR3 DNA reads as TGTGCCTGGAGTCAGGGACAGGGGGCTAATGAAAAACTGTTTTTT. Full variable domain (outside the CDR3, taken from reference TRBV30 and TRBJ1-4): SQTIHQWPATLVQPVGSPLSLECTVEGTSNPNLYWYRQAAGRGLQLLFYSVGIGQISSEVPQNLSASRPQDRQFILSSKKLLLSDSGFYLCAWSQGQGANEKLFFGSGTQLSVL.

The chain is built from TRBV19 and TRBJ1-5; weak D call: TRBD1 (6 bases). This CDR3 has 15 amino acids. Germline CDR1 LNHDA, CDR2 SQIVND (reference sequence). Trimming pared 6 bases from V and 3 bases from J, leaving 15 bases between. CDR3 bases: TGTGCCAGTAGCGGACCTACAGGGTTCAATCAGCCCCAGCATTTT. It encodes CASSGPTGFNQPQHF.

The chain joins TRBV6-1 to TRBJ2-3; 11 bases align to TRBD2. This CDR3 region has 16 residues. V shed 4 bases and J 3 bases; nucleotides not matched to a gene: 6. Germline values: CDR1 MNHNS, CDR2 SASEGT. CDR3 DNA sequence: TGTGCCAGCAGTGCCACTAGCGGGGGTGTTACAGATACGCAGTATTTT. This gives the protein CASSATSGGVTDTQYF.

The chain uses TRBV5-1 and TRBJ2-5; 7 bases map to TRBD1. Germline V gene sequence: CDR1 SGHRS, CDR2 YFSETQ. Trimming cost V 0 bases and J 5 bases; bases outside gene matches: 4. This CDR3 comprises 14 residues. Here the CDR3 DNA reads TGCGCCAGCAGCTTGGACAGGGGAATGGAGACCCAGTACTTC. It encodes CASSLDRGMETQYF. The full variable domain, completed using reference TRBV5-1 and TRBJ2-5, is KAGVTQTPRYLIKTRGQQVTLSCSPISGHRSVSWYQQTPGQGLQFLFEYFSETQRNKGNFPGRFSGRQFSNSRSEMNVSTLELGDSALYLCASSLDRGMETQYFGPGTRLLVL.

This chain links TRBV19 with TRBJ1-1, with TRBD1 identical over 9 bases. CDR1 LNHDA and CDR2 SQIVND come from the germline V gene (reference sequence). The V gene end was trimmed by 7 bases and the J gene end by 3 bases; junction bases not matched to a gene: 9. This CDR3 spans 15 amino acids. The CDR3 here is CASIQRGTGYTEAFF. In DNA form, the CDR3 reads TGTGCCAGTATCCAGCGGGGGACAGGGTACACTGAAGCTTTCTTT.

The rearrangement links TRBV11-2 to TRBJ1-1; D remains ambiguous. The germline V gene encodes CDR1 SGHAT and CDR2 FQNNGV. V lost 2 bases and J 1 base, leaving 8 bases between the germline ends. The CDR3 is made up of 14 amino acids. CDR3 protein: CASSLLIANTEAFF. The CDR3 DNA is TGTGCCAGCAGCTTATTGATAGCGAACACTGAAGCTTTCTTT.

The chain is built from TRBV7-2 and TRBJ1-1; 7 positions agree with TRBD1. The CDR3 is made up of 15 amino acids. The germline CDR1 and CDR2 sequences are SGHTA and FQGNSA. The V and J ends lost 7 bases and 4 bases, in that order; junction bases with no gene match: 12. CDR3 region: CASNIPRGQVTEAFF. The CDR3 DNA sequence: TGTGCCAGCAATATACCTAGGGGGCAGGTCACTGAAGCTTTCTTT. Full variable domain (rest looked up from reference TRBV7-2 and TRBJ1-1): GAGVSQSPSNKVTEKGKDVELRCDPISGHTALYWYRQSLGQGLEFLIYFQGNSAPDKSGLPSDRFSAERTGGSVSTLTIQRTQQEDSAVYLCASNIPRGQVTEAFFGQGTRLTVV.

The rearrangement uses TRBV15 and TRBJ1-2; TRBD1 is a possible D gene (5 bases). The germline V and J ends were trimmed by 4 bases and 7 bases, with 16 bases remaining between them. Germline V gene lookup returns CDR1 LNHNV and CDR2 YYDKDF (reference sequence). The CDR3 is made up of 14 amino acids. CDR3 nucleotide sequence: TGTGCCACCAGCACGTCGGGGGGGAATTCTGGCTACACCTTC. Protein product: CATSTSGGNSGYTF.

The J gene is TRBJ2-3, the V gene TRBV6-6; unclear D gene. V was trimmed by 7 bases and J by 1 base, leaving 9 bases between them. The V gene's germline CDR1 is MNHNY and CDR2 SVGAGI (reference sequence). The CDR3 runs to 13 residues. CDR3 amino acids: CASISPGTDTQYF. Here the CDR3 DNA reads TGTGCCAGCATAAGCCCCGGCACAGATACGCAGTATTTT.